Shown below are 18 T cell receptor beta chains from a single sample sequenced in a study of cytomegalovirus exposure and HLA in healthy donors. Primers included in the PCR were 60 Vbeta and 13 Jbeta primers. Sequencing used immunoSEQ multiplex PCR; TCRdb keeps in-frame clones, though not all of them. Among some 86,000 clones listed, about four fifths were seen once. The sample comprised PBMCs. Receptors were obtained from a woman aged 40 to 50 in good health and CMV-seropositive.

V and J are TRBV28 and TRBJ1-2; 9 positions match TRBD1. The CDR3 covers 16 residues. Unmatched junction bases numbered 13, after V lost 3 bases and J lost 8 bases. CDR1 MDHEN and CDR2 SYDVKM come from the germline V gene. This CDR3 reads CASSFPEPGTGRGYTF. In DNA, the CDR3 is TGTGCCAGCAGTTTCCCGGAACCCGGGACAGGGCGCGGCTACACCTTC.

The gene calls are TRBV28 and TRBJ1-6; 12 bases map to TRBD1. CDR3 length: 15 amino acids. Germline loops: CDR1 MDHEN, CDR2 SYDVKM. V gave up 7 bases and J gave up 9 bases; unmatched junction bases: 7. This CDR3 is CASTDRDRGLSPLHF. The CDR3 DNA reads as TGTGCCAGCACCGACCGGGACAGGGGGCTTTCACCCCTCCACTTT.

This clone was seen once. The rearrangement links TRBV28 to TRBJ1-3, with unresolved D. Trimming shortened V by 2 bases and J by 0 bases, and 8 bases separated the two germline ends. The germline CDR1 and CDR2 sequences are MDHEN and SYDVKM. The CDR3 is 15 amino acids. The CDR3: CASSLPGISGNTIYF. CDR3 nucleotide sequence: TGTGCCAGCAGTTTACCGGGAATCTCTGGAAACACCATATATTTT. Supplemented by reference TRBV28 and TRBJ1-3, the full variable domain reads DVKVTQSSRYLVKRTGEKVFLECVQDMDHENMFWYRQDPGLGLRLIYFSYDVKMKEKGDIPEGYSVSREKKERFSLILESASTNQTSMYLCASSLPGISGNTIYFGEGSWLTVV.

This sequence joins TRBV4-2 and TRBJ2-1; 9 bases fit TRBD2. Losses at the gene ends were 4 bases for V and 1 base for J; bases not matched to a gene: 11. From germline, CDR1 is LGHNA and CDR2 YNFKEQ. The CDR3 runs to 18 residues. CDR3 in DNA: TGTGCCAGCAGCCCCCGGGAGGGTGCGGGAGGGTCCTACAATGAGCAGTTCTTC. Protein: CASSPREGAGGSYNEQFF.

The chain joins TRBV4-2 to TRBJ2-1; 11 positions agree with TRBD2. Germline V gene sequence: CDR1 LGHNA, CDR2 YNFKEQ. The CDR3 is 18 amino acids. V shed 4 bases, J shed 2 bases, and the junction held 10 bases outside the gene matches. CDR3 DNA: TGTGCCAGCAGCCCTCCCGGGGGGGGACTAGCGGCCTACAATGAGCAGTTCTTC. Translation gives CASSPPGGGLAAYNEQFF.

The chain combines TRBV6-1 with TRBJ2-7, with TRBD1 matching over 8 bases. V lost 5 bases and J lost 0; bases outside the gene matches: 6. Germline V gives CDR1 MNHNS, CDR2 SASEGT. The CDR3 extends over 15 amino acids. CDR3 bases: TGTGCCAGCAGTCCAGGGGGCCTGAGCTCCTACGAGCAGTACTTC. It is translated as CASSPGGLSSYEQYF.

The V call is TRBV5-1, the J call TRBJ2-2; 8 bases align to TRBD1. This CDR3 contains 20 residues. J lost 1 base, V lost 0 bases, and 14 bases had no gene match. Germline CDR1 is SGHRS and CDR2 is YFSETQ. CDR3 sequence (DNA): TGCGCCAGCAGCTTGGCCAGGGGGCGCGTATTTAGTCAGAACACCGGGGAGCTGTTTTTT. It yields the protein CASSLARGRVFSQNTGELFF.

The V and J genes are TRBV30 and TRBJ1-4, with D perhaps TRBD1 (6 bases). V dropped 7 bases and J dropped 7 bases, with 19 bases sitting between them. The CDR3 has 14 amino acids. Germline CDR1 is GTSNPN and CDR2 is SVGIG (reference sequence). The CDR3 bases are TGTGCCTCGAAGGTGGCAGGGGCGCGTGAAAAACTGTTTTTT. It yields the protein CASKVAGAREKLFF.

This sequence joins TRBV28 and TRBJ1-1, with 9 bases matching TRBD1. Germline V CDR1 and CDR2: MDHEN, SYDVKM. The CDR3 sequence is 12 residues long. V lost 8 bases and J lost 8; bases outside the gene matches: 6. The CDR3 here is CASHTGTGEAFF. The DNA of the CDR3 is TGTGCCAGCCACACCGGGACAGGGGAAGCTTTCTTT.

The rearrangement uses TRBV28 and TRBJ2-3; the D gene is possibly TRBD2 (5 bases). This CDR3 spans 14 amino acids. Trimming removed 5 bases from V and 6 bases from J, with 15 bases in between. CDR1 and CDR2 from the germline V gene are MDHEN and SYDVKM. The CDR3 DNA reads as TGTGCCAGCAGTCAACGGACCGGGGATGATACGCAGTATTTT. Translating it yields CASSQRTGDDTQYF.

DNA of the CDR3: TGCGCCAGCAGCTTGGGAGTGGGGGGGCAGGAGACCCAGTACTTC. Its protein is CASSLGVGGQETQYF. This rearrangement joins TRBV5-1 to TRBJ2-5; tentative D call: TRBD2 (7 bases). This CDR3 contains 15 residues. CDR1 and CDR2 (germline): SGHRS, YFSETQ. V shed 0 bases and J shed 5 bases, with 14 bases lying between them. The full variable domain, rest sourced from reference TRBV5-1 and TRBJ2-5, is KAGVTQTPRYLIKTRGQQVTLSCSPISGHRSVSWYQQTPGQGLQFLFEYFSETQRNKGNFPGRFSGRQFSNSRSEMNVSTLELGDSALYLCASSLGVGGQETQYFGPGTRLLVL.

J is TRBJ2-5 and V is TRBV30; a possible D gene is TRBD2 (6 bases). The J call may be wrong; the DNA end is better matched by TRBJ2-7. This CDR3 has 11 residues. CDR1 and CDR2 from the germline V gene are GTSNPN and SVGIG (reference sequence). CDR3 in amino acids: CAWSRLDEQYF. As DNA, the CDR3 is TGTGCCTGGAGTCGACTAGACGAGCAGTACTTC.

The chain combines TRBV19 with TRBJ1-5, with TRBD1 matching 10 bases. The CDR3 runs to 17 residues. Trimming cost V 4 bases and J 4 bases; bases outside gene matches: 10. Germline values: CDR1 LNHDA, CDR2 SQIVND (reference sequence). CDR3: CASSTAWDRGGNQPQHF. In DNA, the CDR3 is TGTGCCAGTAGTACAGCCTGGGACAGGGGTGGGAATCAGCCCCAGCATTTT.

In this sample, this clone turned up a few times. This chain connects TRBV6-1 to TRBJ1-1; tentatively, D is TRBD1 (6 bases). V lost 10 bases to trimming and J lost 4 bases, with 19 bases between them. Germline V lookup: CDR1 MNHNS, CDR2 SASEGT. The CDR3 contains 14 residues. CDR3 sequence (DNA): TGTGCCAACCAACCCAACAGGGTCGTCACTGAAGCTTTCTTT. It encodes CANQPNRVVTEAFF.

This clone appeared a few times. The rearrangement joins TRBV5-6 to TRBJ1-1, with 9 positions matching TRBD1. The CDR3 spans 18 residues. V lost 4 bases, J lost 9 bases, and 22 bases stayed unmatched. Germline V gene sequence: CDR1 SGHDT, CDR2 YYEEEE. CDR3 in amino acids: CASSQEQGAIGFGNQAFF. The CDR3, as DNA: TGTGCCAGCAGCCAAGAACAGGGGGCTATCGGATTTGGGAACCAAGCTTTCTTT.

The sample holds a few counts of this clone. The gene calls are TRBV5-4 and TRBJ2-5; possible D gene TRBD2, 6 bases. V lost 4 bases to trimming and J lost 1 base, with 17 bases between them. The CDR3 is 16 amino acids. CDR1 is SGHNT and CDR2 is YYREEE in the germline V gene (reference sequence). In nucleotides, the CDR3 is TGTGCCAGCAGCCTCATGGCCCTAGCGTCCCAAGAGACCCAGTACTTC. This encodes CASSLMALASQETQYF.

Here the CDR3 DNA reads TGTGCCATCAGTGGGAGTGGGGGGGGAGAGGACGAGCAGTACTTC. Its translation: CAISGSGGGEDEQYF. J is TRBJ2-7 and V is TRBV10-3; 7 positions match TRBD2. This CDR3 region has 15 residues. Germline trimming cut 4 bases from V and 5 bases from J; bases unmatched to any gene: 11. The germline V gene encodes CDR1 ENHRY and CDR2 SYGVKD.

The chain carries TRBV27 and TRBJ2-1; TRBD2 matches 8 bases. The germline CDR1 and CDR2 sequences are MNHEY and SMNVEV (reference sequence). Unmatched junction bases numbered 9, after V lost 5 bases and J lost 0 bases. This CDR3 region has 17 residues. CDR3 residues: CASSGGAGTSSYNEQFF. CDR3 nucleotides: TGTGCCAGCAGTGGTGGCGCCGGGACTAGCTCCTACAATGAGCAGTTCTTC.